These 28 T cell receptor beta chains were all obtained from the same sample, sequenced in a study of T cell responses to AZD1222 COVID-19 vaccine. Clones were sequenced by immunoSEQ multiplex PCR, and TCRdb holds only the in-frame ones, with some missing. The table records roughly 150,000 clones, about 91% of them present only once. This specimen consisted of peripheral blood, obtained on day 0 of AZD1222 vaccination. The receptors derive from an adult in good health.

A few counts support this clone. For the CDR3, the DNA is TGTGCCAGCAGCGAGACAGGGTGGGCCTACGAGCAGTACTTC. As protein: CASSETGWAYEQYF. V is TRBV9 and J is TRBJ2-7, with TRBD1 matching over 7 bases. Germline CDR1 reads SGDLS; CDR2 reads YYNGEE. The CDR3 consists of 14 residues. After removal of 3 bases from V and 2 bases from J, the junction contained 5 bases not matched to a gene.

The chain uses TRBV6-2 or TRBV6-3 and TRBJ2-7; 10 bases are shared with TRBD2. Germline CDR1 is MNHEY and CDR2 is SVGEGT. The CDR3 extends over 15 amino acids. Trimming at V came to 2 bases and at J to 7 bases, leaving 8 bases not matched to a gene. The CDR3 spells CASSYRGSGRREQYF. The CDR3 DNA reads TGTGCCAGCAGTTACCGAGGTAGCGGGAGGCGTGAGCAGTACTTC.

The chain links TRBV7-9 to TRBJ2-1; D gene uncertain. Germline CDR1 is SEHNR and CDR2 is FQNEAQ (reference sequence). V was clipped by 5 bases and J by 4 bases, with 3 bases between them. The CDR3 has 11 amino acids. The CDR3 coding sequence is TGTGCCAGCAGCGTATACAATGAGCAGTTCTTC. Its protein product is CASSVYNEQFF.

The V and J genes are TRBV6-2 or TRBV6-3 and TRBJ1-5; no clear D. The V end lost 6 bases, the J end lost 1 base, and 10 bases lay between the germline ends. Germline CDR1 is MNHEY and CDR2 is SVGEGT. This CDR3 has 14 amino acids. CDR3 nucleotide sequence: TGTGCCAGCAGCGAGACCTACAGCAATCAGCCCCAGCATTTT. It codes for CASSETYSNQPQHF.

CDR3: CASSRQSPGNTIYF. The CDR3 DNA follows: TGTGCCAGCAGTCGACAGAGCCCTGGAAACACCATATATTTT. The J gene is TRBJ1-3, the V gene TRBV6-5; TRBD1 might be the D (5 bases). V was shortened by 5 bases and J by 2 bases, with 10 bases between the two germline ends. Germline CDR1 reads MNHEY; CDR2 reads SVGAGI. The CDR3 covers 14 residues.

There are a few counts of this clone. The rearrangement uses TRBV7-6 and TRBJ2-1; 11 nucleotides align to TRBD2. The trim removed 5 bases at V and 6 bases at J, leaving 6 bases unmatched. Germline values: CDR1 SGHVS, CDR2 FNYEAQ. The CDR3 has 15 amino acids. CDR3 region: CASSLLAGVPNEQFF. CDR3 bases: TGTGCCAGCAGCCTACTAGCGGGAGTTCCCAATGAGCAGTTCTTC.

The rearrangement joins TRBV12-3 or TRBV12-4 to TRBJ1-1; D remains ambiguous. The CDR3 is 13 amino acids. V lost 4 bases, J lost 6 bases, and 12 bases lay in between. CDR3 amino acids: CASSSRETSEAFF. Here the CDR3 DNA reads TGTGCCAGCAGTTCCCGGGAAACTTCTGAAGCTTTCTTT.

DNA for the CDR3: TGTGCCAGCAGTTATACAGGGGGACAGCCCCAGCATTTT. It is translated as CASSYTGGQPQHF. The chain has TRBV7-2 and TRBJ1-5; 8 bases are a match to TRBD1. V was clipped by 6 bases and J by 7 bases; unmatched bases: 5. The CDR3 spans 13 residues. Looked up from germline, CDR1 is SGHTA and CDR2 is FQGNSA.

This clone came up once. The chain carries TRBV28 and TRBJ1-1; 7 nucleotides line up with TRBD1. The germline gives CDR1 MDHEN, CDR2 SYDVKM. This CDR3 comprises 15 residues. Unmatched junction bases numbered 6, after V lost 5 bases and J lost 0 bases. CDR3 loop: CASSTLQGMNTEAFF. The CDR3 bases are TGTGCCAGCAGTACTCTACAGGGGATGAACACTGAAGCTTTCTTT.

The rearrangement uses TRBV3-1 (or the pseudogene TRBV3-2) and TRBJ1-1; D gene uncertain. Trimming left V 6 bases short and J 7 bases short, with 24 bases between. The germline CDR1 and CDR2 sequences are LGHDT and YNNKEL (reference sequence). The length of the CDR3 is 16 residues. The CDR3 DNA is TGTGCCAGCAGGCTAAAATCCCGGGAGAAACGGTATGAAGCTTTCTTT. Its translation is CASRLKSREKRYEAFF.

This sequence joins TRBV9 and TRBJ2-5; no reliable D call. CDR1 is SGDLS and CDR2 is YYNGEE in the germline V gene. There are 13 residues in the CDR3. Between the trimmed V and J ends, which lost 3 bases and 5 bases, there was a span of 11 bases. The DNA of the CDR3 is TGTGCCAGCAGCGGAAGACCGTCGGAGACCCAGTACTTC. Its translation: CASSGRPSETQYF.

The chain links TRBV7-2 to TRBJ1-3; maybe TRBD1 (6 bases). Deletions cut 10 bases from V and 0 bases from J, with 13 bases between. Germline V gives CDR1 SGHTA, CDR2 FQGNSA. The CDR3 extends over 14 amino acids. The CDR3 sequence: CATDPTGSGNTIYF. The DNA of the CDR3 is TGTGCCACAGATCCGACAGGCTCTGGAAACACCATATATTTT.

V gene TRBV2 combines with J gene TRBJ1-1, with a possible D match to TRBD1 (5 bases). The germline V gene has CDR1 SNHLY and CDR2 FYNNEI. The ends were cut back, 1 base at V and 4 bases at J, with 10 bases in the middle. This CDR3 spans 14 amino acids. The DNA of the CDR3 is TGTGCCAGCAGTGAAGTTGCAGGGAGCACTGAAGCTTTCTTT. This translates into CASSEVAGSTEAFF.

This chain links TRBV27 with TRBJ2-4; no clear D. The germline V gene has CDR1 MNHEY and CDR2 SMNVEV (reference sequence). This CDR3 is 17 amino acids long. Between the trimmed V and J ends, which lost 8 bases and 0 bases, there was a span of 20 bases. CDR3: CASAIPSAPRAKNIQYF. CDR3 nucleotide sequence: TGTGCCAGCGCCATTCCCTCAGCTCCGAGAGCCAAAAACATTCAGTACTTC.

This CDR3 reads CASSLGDRAFYGYTF. The CDR3 DNA sequence: TGTGCCAGCAGCTTGGGGGACAGGGCATTCTATGGCTACACCTTC. The V gene is TRBV5-8, the J gene TRBJ1-2; TRBD1 agrees at 9 bases. CDR1 and CDR2 from the germline V gene are SGHTS and YDEGEE. V lost 0 bases and J lost 4; bases outside the gene matches: 4. The CDR3 contains 15 residues.

This chain's CDR3 is CAWSEGQGGGFLNSPLHF. The CDR3 DNA sequence: TGTGCCTGGAGCGAGGGACAGGGTGGTGGGTTTTTGAATTCACCCCTCCACTTT. The chain combines TRBV30 with TRBJ1-6; 9 bases fit TRBD1. Germline values: CDR1 GTSNPN, CDR2 SVGIG (reference sequence). This CDR3 comprises 18 residues. Losses at the gene ends were 3 bases for V and 7 bases for J; bases not matched to a gene: 16.

V and J are TRBV7-2 and TRBJ1-1, with D maybe TRBD1 (5 bases). The germline V and J ends were trimmed by 1 base and 6 bases, with 9 bases remaining between them. Germline V lookup: CDR1 SGHTA, CDR2 FQGNSA. The CDR3 is made up of 13 amino acids. CDR3 sequence (DNA): TGTGCCAGCAGCTTAGTACAGGACTCTGAAGCTTTCTTT. Translation gives CASSLVQDSEAFF.

V gene TRBV5-1 combines with J gene TRBJ2-4; tentatively, D is TRBD2 (5 bases). CDR3 length: 14 residues. V was trimmed by 0 bases and J by 6 bases, leaving 10 bases between them. Looked up from germline, CDR1 is SGHRS and CDR2 is YFSETQ. As DNA, the CDR3 is TGCGCCAGCAGCTTGGGAGGAGGCAGAAACATTCAGTACTTC. Amino acid sequence: CASSLGGGRNIQYF.

The rearrangement links TRBV6-2 or TRBV6-3 to TRBJ2-2; a weak D match, TRBD2 (5 bases). The V gene's germline CDR1 is MNHEY and CDR2 SVGEGT. This CDR3 has 16 amino acids. The germline V and J ends were trimmed by 0 bases and 5 bases, with 13 bases remaining between them. The CDR3 DNA reads TGTGCCAGCAGTTACTCGAGGGCCGAGTGGACCGGGGAGCTGTTTTTT. Amino acid sequence: CASSYSRAEWTGELFF.

This clone has a single count. This rearrangement joins TRBV7-3 to TRBJ2-5; no clear D. Per germline, CDR1 SGHTA and CDR2 FQGTGA. The V and J ends lost 2 bases and 2 bases respectively, with 6 bases between them. The CDR3 runs 13 residues. DNA for the CDR3: TGTGCCAGCAGCTTATTGGGACAAGAGACCCAGTACTTC. Protein product: CASSLLGQETQYF.

The chain's CDR3 is CASRDDIARNTIYF. Written as DNA, the CDR3 is TGTGCCAGTAGGGATGACATAGCACGAAACACCATATATTTT. The chain joins TRBV19 to TRBJ1-3, with unresolved D. The CDR3 runs 14 residues. Trimming cost V 6 bases and J 5 bases, with 14 bases left between them. CDR1 and CDR2 from the germline V gene are LNHDA and SQIVND (reference sequence).

This chain connects TRBV7-2 to TRBJ2-2; maybe TRBD2 (7 bases). CDR3 size: 15 residues. The V gene's germline CDR1 is SGHTA and CDR2 FQGNSA. Trimming stripped 3 bases from V and 4 bases from J, with 12 bases between. For the CDR3, the DNA is TGTGCCAGCAGCTTCTCGGGGGGCGGCACCGGGGAGCTGTTTTTT. Amino acids: CASSFSGGGTGELFF. Variable domain in full (rest from reference TRBV7-2 and TRBJ2-2): GAGVSQSPSNKVTEKGKDVELRCDPISGHTALYWYRQSLGQGLEFLIYFQGNSAPDKSGLPSDRFSAERTGGSVSTLTIQRTQQEDSAVYLCASSFSGGGTGELFFGEGSRLTVL.

V is TRBV3-1 (or the pseudogene TRBV3-2) and J is TRBJ1-2; 9 bases line up with TRBD1. J was trimmed by 7 bases and V by 4 bases; bases with no gene match: 10. CDR1 is LGHDT and CDR2 is YNNKEL in the germline V gene (reference sequence). This CDR3 region has 15 residues. Here the CDR3 reads CASSLGQGELGGYTF. In DNA form, the CDR3 reads TGTGCCAGCAGCCTGGGACAGGGAGAGTTGGGTGGCTACACCTTC.

The V and J genes are TRBV19 and TRBJ2-3; D unresolved. The CDR3 consists of 14 residues. Per germline, CDR1 LNHDA and CDR2 SQIVND (reference sequence). Trimming cost V 3 bases and J 0 bases, with 7 bases left between them. This chain's CDR3 is CASSMQPSTDTQYF. Written as DNA, the CDR3 is TGTGCCAGTAGTATGCAACCAAGCACAGATACGCAGTATTTT.

V and J are TRBV15 and TRBJ1-2; 11 nucleotides align to TRBD1. V gave up 3 bases and J gave up 4 bases; unmatched junction bases: 4. The length of the CDR3 is 15 residues. Germline values: CDR1 LNHNV, CDR2 YYDKDF (reference sequence). The CDR3 nucleotides are TGTGCCACCAGCAGGGGACAGGGGGTTCGCTATGGCTACACCTTC. Protein: CATSRGQGVRYGYTF.

The genes are TRBV6-5 and TRBJ1-2; no firm D call. The CDR3 is 14 residues long. CDR1 MNHEY and CDR2 SVGAGI come from the germline V gene. Trimming removed 6 bases at V and 1 base at J, with 12 bases between. The CDR3 nucleotides are TGTGCCAGCAGCCTCTCCCCGGGTAACTATGGCTACACCTTC. Encoded protein: CASSLSPGNYGYTF.

The rearrangement joins TRBV28 to TRBJ2-7; 11 nucleotides match TRBD2. Per the germline V gene, CDR1 is MDHEN and CDR2 is SYDVKM. V shed 6 bases and J 1 base; nucleotides not matched to a gene: 5. This CDR3 is 15 amino acids long. The CDR3 nucleotides are TGTGCCAGCAGAAAGGGGACTAGCGGTTCCTACGAGCAGTACTTC. It codes for CASRKGTSGSYEQYF. The whole variable domain, filled in from reference TRBV28 and TRBJ2-7, reads DVKVTQSSRYLVKRTGEKVFLECVQDMDHENMFWYRQDPGLGLRLIYFSYDVKMKEKGDIPEGYSVSREKKERFSLILESASTNQTSMYLCASRKGTSGSYEQYFGPGTRLTVT.

This chain links TRBV7-6 with TRBJ2-1; 11 nucleotides match TRBD2. The V segment lost 5 bases and the J segment 8 bases; nucleotides outside the gene matches: 11. In germline, CDR1 is SGHVS, CDR2 FNYEAQ. The CDR3 length is 16 residues. CDR3 amino acids: CASSLRVAGGGDEQFF. DNA of the CDR3: TGTGCCAGCAGCCTCCGGGTAGCGGGAGGGGGCGATGAGCAGTTCTTC.